Detailed here is one T cell receptor (beta chain). The antigen remains unidentified. Full-length variable regions came from constant-region reverse primers plus semi-nested Nested Universal Primer A PCR. TCRdb ran MiXCR on the 5' RACE reads and lists one entry per CDR3 protein. The data show tens of thousands of distinct CDR3 sequences, with about a quarter seen just once and 3.5% to 4.5% held by the top ten. This CDR3 is 15 amino acids long. V shed 5 bases and J shed 4 bases, with 17 bases lying between them. Study conclusions and caveats: Tumor Tregs overlapped most with tumor, then blood, naive CD4+ cells.

The clonotype originates from a female donor with breast cancer. V usage is TRBV12-3 or TRBV12-4 and J usage is TRBJ1-2; possible D gene TRBD1, 6 bases. The sequenced sample was naive CD4+ T cells sorted from a lymph node. The subset is: naive CD4+ T cells, CD4+CD45RA+CD25-. The CDR3 loop is CASSRVRDMSYGYTF. The CDR3 region has the DNA TGTGCCAGCAGTCGGGTCCGGGACATGTCCTATGGCTACACCTTC.